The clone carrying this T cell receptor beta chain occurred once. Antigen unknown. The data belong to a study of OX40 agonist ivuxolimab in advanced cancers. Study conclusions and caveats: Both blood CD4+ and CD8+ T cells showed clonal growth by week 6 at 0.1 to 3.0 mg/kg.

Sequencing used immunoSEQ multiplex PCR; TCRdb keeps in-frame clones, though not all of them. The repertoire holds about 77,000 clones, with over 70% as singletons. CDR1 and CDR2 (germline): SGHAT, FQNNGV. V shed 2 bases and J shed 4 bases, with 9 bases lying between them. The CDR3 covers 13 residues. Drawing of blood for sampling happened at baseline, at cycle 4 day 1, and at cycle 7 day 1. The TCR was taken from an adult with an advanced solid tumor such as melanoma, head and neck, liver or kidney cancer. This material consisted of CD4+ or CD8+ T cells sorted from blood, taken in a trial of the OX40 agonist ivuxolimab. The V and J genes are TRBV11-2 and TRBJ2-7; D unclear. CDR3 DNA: TGTGCCAGCAGCTTATACGTGGATTACGAGCAGTACTTC. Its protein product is CASSLYVDYEQYF.